What follows are 13 T cell receptor beta chains derived from one specimen sequenced in a study of regulatory T cells in long-lasting Graves disease (dated by TCRdb to about 2021). The sample's time point label is to be understood as: newly diagnosed GD, antithyroid drugs for less than 3 months. For both TCR sequencing and RNA sequencing, RNA was extracted from PBMCs in TRIzol. Library creation used multiplex PCR. Instrument on record: Illumina HiSeq 4000. CDR3 regions were amplified by Arm-PCR with iRepertoire HTBI primers to construct TCR beta libraries. TCRdb reanalyzed the raw reads on its own, using fastp at Q25 for trimming and MiXCR for clone calling, and kept in-frame beta chains. When rows share a CDR3 protein, they turn into one entry using the most common DNA and genes. The sample profile shows 350,000 to 550,000 distinct CDR3 sequences; around 15% of them were found once. Approximately 17% of the sample rests with the top ten.

A further study also used this sample, focusing on T cells in Graves' hyperthyroidism and ophthalmopathy.

The specimen comprised peripheral blood mononuclear cells (PBMCs), sampled at new diagnosis, from a patient treated with antithyroid drugs. The receptors were gathered from a woman aged 45-65 years with Graves disease. Donor details come from another sample of the same person, matched by shared clones.

The chain carries TRBV6-2 or TRBV6-3 and TRBJ2-3; 9 bases line up with TRBD2. The CDR3 is 16 residues long. Germline V gene sequence: CDR1 MNHEY, CDR2 SVGEGT. The V and J ends lost 7 bases and 3 bases, in that order; junction bases with no gene match: 11. DNA of the CDR3: TGTGCCAGCAACATTCCGGGACTAGCCTCGACAGATACGCAGTATTTT. Translating it yields CASNIPGLASTDTQYF.

This clonotype has at least ten counts. The V call is TRBV28, the J call TRBJ1-5, with 9 bases lining up with TRBD1. The CDR3 loop spans 17 amino acids. Germline V lookup: CDR1 MDHEN, CDR2 SYDVKM. The junction had 10 bases not matched to a gene; V was cut back by 6 bases and J by 1 base. CDR3 DNA: TGTGCCAGCAGATCCGGGACAGGGAGTTCGAGCAATCAGCCCCAGCATTTT. This encodes CASRSGTGSSSNQPQHF.

This clonotype has a count of ten or more. The chain has TRBV28 and TRBJ2-7, with 7 bases that match TRBD1. Unmatched junction bases numbered 4, after V lost 4 bases and J lost 7 bases. CDR1 and CDR2 from the germline V gene are MDHEN and SYDVKM. The CDR3 spans 12 residues. CDR3 protein: CASSYSGGEQYF. CDR3 nucleotides: TGTGCCAGCAGTTATTCAGGGGGTGAGCAGTACTTC.

This clonotype came up a few times. The genes are TRBV5-6 and TRBJ2-7, with a possible D match to TRBD2 (7 bases). Germline lookup yields CDR1 SGHDT and CDR2 YYEEEE. Trimming cost V 4 bases and J 4 bases, with 18 bases left between them. This CDR3 spans 15 amino acids. CDR3 amino acids: CASSQVGGRAYEQYF. The CDR3, as DNA: TGTGCCAGCAGCCAAGTGGGGGGGCGGGCGTACGAGCAGTACTTC.

V is TRBV29-1 and J is TRBJ2-7; a possible D gene is TRBD1 (5 bases). The CDR3 is 11 amino acids. CDR1 SQVTM and CDR2 ANQGSEA come from the germline V gene. V lost 7 bases and J lost 4, with 11 bases in between. This chain's CDR3 is CSGKRGYEQYF. The CDR3 coding sequence is TGCAGCGGGAAAAGGGGTTACGAGCAGTACTTC.

This clonotype was recorded a few times. The genes are TRBV3-1 and TRBJ2-1, with no clear D. Trimming left V 6 bases short and J 0 bases short, with 21 bases between. Per germline, CDR1 LGHDT and CDR2 YNNKEL (reference sequence). CDR3 size: 18 residues. Here the CDR3 DNA reads TGTGCCAGCAGTCTTCTAAACGACATCCTGCGCTCCTACAATGAGCAGTTCTTC. Translating gives CASSLLNDILRSYNEQFF.

This clonotype was picked up many times. The chain is built from TRBV11-2 and TRBJ2-1, with 10 bases matching TRBD2. Germline-derived CDR1 and CDR2 are SGHAT and FQNNGV. The V gene end was trimmed by 0 bases and the J gene end by 6 bases; junction bases not matched to a gene: 8. This CDR3 has 17 amino acids. The CDR3 reads CASSLEFLAGVGNEQFF. Written as DNA, the CDR3 is TGTGCCAGCAGCTTAGAATTCCTAGCGGGAGTGGGCAATGAGCAGTTCTTC. The variable domain in full, with the rest retrieved from reference TRBV11-2 and TRBJ2-1, is EAGVAQSPRYKIIEKRQSVAFWCNPISGHATLYWYQQILGQGPKLLIQFQNNGVVDDSQLPKDRFSAERLKGVDSTLKIQPAKLEDSAVYLCASSLEFLAGVGNEQFFGPGTRLTVL.

This clonotype was counted at least ten times. This chain links TRBV28 with TRBJ1-4; the D gene is possibly TRBD1 (6 bases). Trimming removed 6 bases from V and 5 bases from J, with 19 bases in between. CDR3 length: 16 residues. Germline V gene data show CDR1 as MDHEN and CDR2 as SYDVKM. CDR3 in amino acids: CASSLPSGGTNEKLFF. The CDR3 DNA reads as TGTGCCAGCAGCCTCCCCTCGGGCGGGACAAATGAAAAACTGTTTTTT.

This clonotype has ten or more counts. The rearrangement uses TRBV6-5 and TRBJ1-1; D is perhaps TRBD1 (6 bases). V lost 3 bases and J lost 1, with 9 bases in between. The germline V gene has CDR1 MNHEY and CDR2 SVGAGI. The CDR3 covers 14 residues. This chain's CDR3 is CASSYGQPNTEAFF. Here the CDR3 DNA reads TGTGCCAGCAGTTATGGACAGCCGAACACTGAAGCTTTCTTT.

This clonotype has at least ten counts. The CDR3 sequence is CASRWGGAETQYF. Written as DNA, the CDR3 is TGTGCCAGCAGGTGGGGGGGTGCGGAGACCCAGTACTTC. The V call is TRBV28, the J call TRBJ2-5, with 7 bases that match TRBD2. CDR1 MDHEN and CDR2 SYDVKM come from the germline V gene. CDR3 length: 13 amino acids. With 6 bases clipped from V and 5 bases from J, the junction kept 6 bases outside the gene matches.

This clonotype was seen a handful of times. The chain is built from TRBV5-1 and TRBJ1-2; 7 positions match TRBD1. Germline lookup yields CDR1 SGHRS and CDR2 YFSETQ. The ends lost 5 bases at V and 0 bases at J; junction bases unmatched: 13. The CDR3 is 17 amino acids. CDR3 region: CASRYMPGTDTNYGYTF. The CDR3 DNA reads as TGCGCCAGCAGGTATATGCCGGGGACAGACACTAACTATGGCTACACCTTC.

This clonotype occurred many times. The rearrangement links TRBV6-2 or TRBV6-3 to TRBJ1-4; no reliable D call. CDR1 and CDR2 (germline): MNHEY, SVGEGT. This CDR3 has 12 amino acids. V lost 2 bases to trimming and J lost 11 bases, with 9 bases between them. This CDR3 is CASSYDGWKLFF. The CDR3 DNA sequence: TGTGCCAGCAGTTACGACGGGTGGAAACTGTTTTTT.

The table lists this clonotype with many counts. The chain uses TRBV2 and TRBJ2-5; 7 positions match TRBD2. Trimming at V came to 6 bases and at J to 4 bases, leaving 8 bases not matched to a gene. The CDR3 contains 14 residues. In germline, CDR1 is SNHLY, CDR2 FYNNEI. CDR3 residues: CASSDPRGTETQYF. CDR3 nucleotide sequence: TGTGCCAGCAGCGACCCGCGGGGGACAGAGACCCAGTACTTC. Based on the CDR3 plus reference TRBV2 and TRBJ2-5, the full variable domain is EPEVTQTPSHQVTQMGQEVILRCVPISNHLYFYWYRQILGQKVEFLVSFYNNEISEKSEIFDDQFSVERPDGSNFTLKIRSTKLEDSAMYFCASSDPRGTETQYFGPGTRLLVL.